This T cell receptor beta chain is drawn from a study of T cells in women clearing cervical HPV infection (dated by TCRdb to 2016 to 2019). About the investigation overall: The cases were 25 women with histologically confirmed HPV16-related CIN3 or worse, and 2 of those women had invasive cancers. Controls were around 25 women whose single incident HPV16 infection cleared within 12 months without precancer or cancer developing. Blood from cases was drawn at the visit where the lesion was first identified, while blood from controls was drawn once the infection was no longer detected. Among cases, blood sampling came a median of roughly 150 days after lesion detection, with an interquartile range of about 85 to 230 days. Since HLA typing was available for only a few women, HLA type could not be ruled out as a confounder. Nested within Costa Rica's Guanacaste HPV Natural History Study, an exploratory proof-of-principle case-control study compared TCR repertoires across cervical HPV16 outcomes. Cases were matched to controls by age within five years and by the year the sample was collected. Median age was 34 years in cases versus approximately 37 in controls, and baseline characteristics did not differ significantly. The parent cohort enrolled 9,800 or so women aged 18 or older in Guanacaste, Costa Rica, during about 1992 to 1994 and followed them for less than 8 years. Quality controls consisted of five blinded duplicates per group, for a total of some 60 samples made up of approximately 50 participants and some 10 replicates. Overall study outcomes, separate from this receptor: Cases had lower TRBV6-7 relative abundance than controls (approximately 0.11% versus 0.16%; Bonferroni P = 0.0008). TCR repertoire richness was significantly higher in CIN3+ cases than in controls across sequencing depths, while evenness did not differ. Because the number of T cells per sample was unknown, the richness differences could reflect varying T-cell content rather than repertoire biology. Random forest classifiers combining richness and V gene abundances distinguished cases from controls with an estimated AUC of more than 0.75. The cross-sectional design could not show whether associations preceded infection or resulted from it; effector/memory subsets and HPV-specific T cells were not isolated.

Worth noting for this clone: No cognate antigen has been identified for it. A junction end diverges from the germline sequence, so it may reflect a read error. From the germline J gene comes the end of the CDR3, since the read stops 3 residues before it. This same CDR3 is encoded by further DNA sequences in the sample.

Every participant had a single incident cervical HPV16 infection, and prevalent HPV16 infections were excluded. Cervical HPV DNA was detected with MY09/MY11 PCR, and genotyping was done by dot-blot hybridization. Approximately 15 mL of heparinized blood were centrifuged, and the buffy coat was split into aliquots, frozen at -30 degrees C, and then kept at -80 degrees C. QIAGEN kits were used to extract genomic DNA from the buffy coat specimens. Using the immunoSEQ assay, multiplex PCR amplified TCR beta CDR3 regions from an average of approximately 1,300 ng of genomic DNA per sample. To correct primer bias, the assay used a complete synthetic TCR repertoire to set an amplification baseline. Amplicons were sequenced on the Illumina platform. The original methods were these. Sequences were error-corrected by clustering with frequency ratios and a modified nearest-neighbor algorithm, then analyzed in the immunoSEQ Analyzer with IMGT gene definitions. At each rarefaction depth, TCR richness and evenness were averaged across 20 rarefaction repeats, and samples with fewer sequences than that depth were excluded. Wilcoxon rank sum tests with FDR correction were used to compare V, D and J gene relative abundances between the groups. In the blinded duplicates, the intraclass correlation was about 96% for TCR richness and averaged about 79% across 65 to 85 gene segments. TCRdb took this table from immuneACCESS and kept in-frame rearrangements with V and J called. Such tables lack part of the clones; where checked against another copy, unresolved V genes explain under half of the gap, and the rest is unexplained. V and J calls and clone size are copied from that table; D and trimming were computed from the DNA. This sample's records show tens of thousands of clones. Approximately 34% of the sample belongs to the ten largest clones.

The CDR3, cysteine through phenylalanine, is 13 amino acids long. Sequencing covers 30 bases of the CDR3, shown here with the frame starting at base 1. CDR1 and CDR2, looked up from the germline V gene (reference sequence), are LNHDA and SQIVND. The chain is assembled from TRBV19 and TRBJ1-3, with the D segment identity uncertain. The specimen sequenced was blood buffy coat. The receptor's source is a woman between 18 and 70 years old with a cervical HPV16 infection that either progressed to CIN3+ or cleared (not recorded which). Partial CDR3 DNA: TGTGCCAGTAGCCCTCCGCTGGTAGACACG. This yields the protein CASSPPLVDT. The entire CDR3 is CASSPPLVDTIYF.